This TCR beta chain was sequenced in a study of shared clonotypes between healthy human individuals. Study-wide context: Each donor had three CD4 naive, three CD4 memory, two CD8 naive and one CD8 memory plate.

CDR3 length equals 16 residues. Germline V gives CDR1 SGHVS, CDR2 FNYEAQ. V was clipped by 2 bases and J by 1 base, with 13 bases between them. Measured with immunoSEQ multiplex PCR; TCRdb has only the in-frame clones, and not every one. The data hold 760,000 or so clones, with 96% observed a single time. As defined, naive CD8 cells were CD45RO-negative and positively selected for CCR7, with terminally differentiated effector memory CD45RA+ cells excluded. Free of recent acute infections or vaccinations, the donors were healthy HIV-negative adults. The source material was naive CD8+ T cells sorted from blood. The receptor comes from a man aged 25 to 40 in good health. This chain links TRBV7-6 with TRBJ2-3, with D perhaps matching TRBD1 (6 bases). For the CDR3, the DNA is TGTGCCAGCAGCTTACAGGGGAATGTAGGCACAGATACGCAGTATTTT. This translates into CASSLQGNVGTDTQYF.